This TCR beta chain comes out of a study of blood T cells in healthy people across ages. The germline V gene encodes CDR1 SGHTA and CDR2 FQGNSA. V trimming: 6 bases; J trimming: 11 bases; junction bases outside the gene matches: 14. This CDR3 region has 14 residues. Only a few counts were recorded for this clonotype. A second PCR of about 7 to 12 cycles used a sample-barcoded 5' primer and a J-beta primer mix. Individual samples furnished no less than 2.5 million CDR3-containing paired-end reads apiece. Via MiXCR, TCRdb re-called the 5' RACE reads, giving one row per CDR3 protein. The table includes 1.5 million to 2 million distinct CDR3 sequences, about two fifths detected once.

The receptor was derived from a human donor in good health. Sequencing was done on a sample of blood. This rearrangement joins TRBV7-2 to TRBJ2-5, with 8 bases fitting TRBD2. The CDR3 coding sequence is TGTGCCAGCAGTCTCGAGTCGGGGGGGAGGGAGCAGTACTTC. This encodes CASSLESGGREQYF.